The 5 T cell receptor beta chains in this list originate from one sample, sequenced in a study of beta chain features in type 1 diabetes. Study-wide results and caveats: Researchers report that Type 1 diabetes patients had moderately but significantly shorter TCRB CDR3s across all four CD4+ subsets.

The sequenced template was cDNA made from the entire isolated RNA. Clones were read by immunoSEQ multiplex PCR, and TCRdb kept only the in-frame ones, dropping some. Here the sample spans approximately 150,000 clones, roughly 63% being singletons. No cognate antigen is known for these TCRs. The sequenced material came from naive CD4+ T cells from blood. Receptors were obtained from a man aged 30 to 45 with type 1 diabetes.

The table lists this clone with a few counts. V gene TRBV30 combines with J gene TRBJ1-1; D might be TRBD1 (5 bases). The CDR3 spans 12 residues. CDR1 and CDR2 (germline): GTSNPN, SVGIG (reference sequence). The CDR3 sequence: CAFSLRDTEAFF. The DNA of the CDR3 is TGTGCGTTCTCGCTCAGGGATACTGAAGCTTTCTTT. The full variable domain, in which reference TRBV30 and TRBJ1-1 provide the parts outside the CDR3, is SQTIHQWPATLVQPVGSPLSLECTVEGTSNPNLYWYRQAAGRGLQLLFYSVGIGQISSEVPQNLSASRPQDRQFILSSKKLLLSDSGFYLCAFSLRDTEAFFGQGTRLTVV.

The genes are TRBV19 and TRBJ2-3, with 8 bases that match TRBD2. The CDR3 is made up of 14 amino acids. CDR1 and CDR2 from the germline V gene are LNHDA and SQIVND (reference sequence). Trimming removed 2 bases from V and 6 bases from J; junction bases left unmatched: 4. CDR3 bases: TGTGCCAGTAGTATATCAAGCGGGGGCGATACGCAGTATTTT. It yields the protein CASSISSGGDTQYF.

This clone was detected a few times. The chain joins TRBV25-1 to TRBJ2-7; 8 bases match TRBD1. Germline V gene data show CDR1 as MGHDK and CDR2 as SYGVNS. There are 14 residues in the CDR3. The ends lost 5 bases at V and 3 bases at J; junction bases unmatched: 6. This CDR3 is CASSQGQARYEQYF. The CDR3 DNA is TGTGCCAGCAGTCAGGGACAGGCCCGCTACGAGCAGTACTTC.

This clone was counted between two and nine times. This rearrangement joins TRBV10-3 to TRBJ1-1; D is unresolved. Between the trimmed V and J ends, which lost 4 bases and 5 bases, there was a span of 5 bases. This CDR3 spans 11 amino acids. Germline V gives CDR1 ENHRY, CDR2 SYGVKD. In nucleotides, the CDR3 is TGTGCCATCAGTGCTGGGACTGAAGCTTTCTTT. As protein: CAISAGTEAFF.

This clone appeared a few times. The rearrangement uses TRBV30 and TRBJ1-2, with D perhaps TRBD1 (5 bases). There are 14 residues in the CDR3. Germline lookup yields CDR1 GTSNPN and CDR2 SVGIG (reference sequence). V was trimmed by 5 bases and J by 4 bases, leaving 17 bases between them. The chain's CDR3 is CAWLSIDSTYGYTF. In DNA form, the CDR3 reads TGTGCCTGGCTCTCCATTGACAGCACCTATGGCTACACCTTC.